This paragraph covers one TCR beta chain sequence. Its antigen is still unknown. Base-call qualities are not available, and no considerably larger clone is one nucleotide away. Each collaborating institution followed its own protocols to collect whole blood in K2EDTA tubes. For TCRbeta analysis, collaborators shipped samples in one of three forms: frozen whole blood, isolated PBMCs, or DNA extracted from either of those sample types. The immunoSEQ Assay, a bias-controlled multiplex PCR, was used to amplify TCRbeta CDR3 regions from genomic DNA. In the paper's pipeline: Within the assay, amplification of reference gene primers was used to estimate how many nucleated cells each sample contained. Sequence reads were collapsed and filtered to measure the absolute abundance of every unique TCRbeta CDR3 rearrangement. For each sample, productive Simpson clonality was calculated as the square root of Simpson's diversity index over productive rearrangements. TCRdb carries this immuneACCESS record with in-frame sequences only. Its versions omit some clonotypes, under half of them owing to an unresolved V gene in the studies checked, with the rest unexplained. V and J calls and clone size come straight from that table; D and trimming were deduced from the DNA. For this sample the table gives 180,000 or so clones, of which 86% were detected only once. The ten largest account for 8% to 10% of the sample.

The sample belongs to a study of blood T cell repertoires in COVID-19 (dated by TCRdb to 2018 to 2021). With regard to the full study: Samples covering the acute and convalescent phases of COVID-19 were provided by collaborators in the United States, Italy and Spain. The material from the prospective study consisted of cDNA or gDNA derived from T cells, B-cell-depleted T cells, or PBMCs. The dataset comprised deeply sampled blood TCRbeta repertoires from subjects exposed to, actively infected with, or recovered from COVID-19. The repertoires were released in a freely available public database meant as a resource for research on the immune response to SARS-CoV-2. Samples came from the ongoing ImmuneRACE study (first 160 participants) plus 1,254 subjects from 6 global collaborators. The sample metadata nearly always contained a de-identified subject ID, COVID-19 status, age in years and sex. Where HLA class I and class II types were available, the types were taken from metadata supplied by the sample provider, not from assay-based typing.

Overall results and qualifications from the work: The quantity of clinical and demographic metadata differed by source and by participant and was supplied without curation.

The germline V gene encodes CDR1 LNHDA and CDR2 SQIVND (reference sequence). Trimming takes 3 bases from V and 4 bases from J, and the germline ends sit 18 bases apart. The CDR3 numbers 16 residues from cysteine through phenylalanine. Only the CDR3 DNA is retained, 48 bases long and in frame from the first base. Here the chain combines TRBV19 and TRBJ1-2, with the identity of the D gene unclear. Sequenced material: peripheral blood. This receptor was identified in a man between 60 and 70 years old with acute or convalescent COVID-19. The CDR3 protein: CASSIYARLESYGYTF. In nucleotides, the sequence is TGTGCCAGTAGTATCTACGCCCGGTTGGAGTCCTATGGCTACACCTTC.